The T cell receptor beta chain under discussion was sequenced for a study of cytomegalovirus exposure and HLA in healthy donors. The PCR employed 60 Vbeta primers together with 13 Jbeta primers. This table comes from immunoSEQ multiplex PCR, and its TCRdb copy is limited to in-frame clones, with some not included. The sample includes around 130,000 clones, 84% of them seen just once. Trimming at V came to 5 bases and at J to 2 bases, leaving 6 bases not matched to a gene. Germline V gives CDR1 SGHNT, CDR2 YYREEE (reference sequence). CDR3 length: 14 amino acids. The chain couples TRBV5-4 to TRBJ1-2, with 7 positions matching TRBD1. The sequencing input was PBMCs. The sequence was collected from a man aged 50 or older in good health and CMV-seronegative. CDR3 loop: CASSLRTGNYGYTF. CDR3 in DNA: TGTGCCAGCAGTCTGAGGACAGGAAACTATGGCTACACCTTC.